The 30 T cell receptor beta chains reported below all come from one sample, sequenced in a study of blood T cells in healthy people across ages. A second about 7 to 11 cycle PCR used barcoded and J-beta primers. TCRdb passed the 5' RACE reads through MiXCR, listing each CDR3 protein once. Among about 640,000 distinct CDR3 sequences, 58% were seen once, and the ten largest hold approximately 37%. Sequencing input: blood. All receptors come from a man aged 55 to 69 in good health.

The V and J genes are TRBV10-1 and TRBJ1-2; D might be TRBD1 (5 bases). The V and J ends lost 2 bases and 8 bases respectively, with 18 bases between them. Germline V lookup: CDR1 WNHNN, CDR2 SYGVQD (reference sequence). This CDR3 region has 15 residues. In nucleotides, the CDR3 is TGCGCCAGCAGTGAGAGTGTGGTGGACATGACCGGCTACACCTTC. This encodes CASSESVVDMTGYTF.

This chain uses TRBV5-1 with TRBJ2-3; D is possibly TRBD1 or TRBD2 (5 bases each). The CDR3 sequence is 15 residues long. Deletions cut 0 bases from V and 2 bases from J, with 10 bases between. Germline loops: CDR1 SGHRS, CDR2 YFSETQ. CDR3 protein: CASSLEGRTTDTQYF. The CDR3 DNA is TGCGCCAGCAGCTTGGAGGGACGGACCACAGATACGCAGTATTTT. Drawing the rest from reference TRBV5-1 and TRBJ2-3, the complete variable domain is KAGVTQTPRYLIKTRGQQVTLSCSPISGHRSVSWYQQTPGQGLQFLFEYFSETQRNKGNFPGRFSGRQFSNSRSEMNVSTLELGDSALYLCASSLEGRTTDTQYFGPGTRLTVL.

Comment on this clonotype: At one end the junction does not follow the germline gene, possibly because of a read error. The chain couples TRBV3-1 to TRBJ2-7, with D possibly matching TRBD2 (5 bases). The assigned J gene may be wrong: the sequence end matches TRBJ2-5 better. This CDR3 is 13 amino acids long. Germline-derived CDR1 and CDR2 are LGHDT and YNNKEL (reference sequence). Here the CDR3 reads CANSPRVRETQYF. CDR3 DNA sequence: TGTGCCAACAGCCCGAGGGTACGAGAGACCCAGTACTTC.

CDR3 residues: CAIGASSDTQYF. CDR3 in DNA: TGTGCCATCGGAGCTAGCTCAGATACGCAGTATTTT. The genes are TRBV10-3 and TRBJ2-3, with D perhaps matching TRBD2 (5 bases). The V end lost 8 bases, the J end lost 4 bases, and 10 bases lay between the germline ends. The CDR3 covers 12 residues. Germline V gene sequence: CDR1 ENHRY, CDR2 SYGVKD.

As concerns this clonotype: Possible read error: a much larger clone is one base away. The chain uses TRBV7-9 and TRBJ2-1, with a tentative D call TRBD1 (6 bases). The DNA end is more similar to TRBJ2-7, so the J call may be wrong. The CDR3 is 18 amino acids. Germline CDR1 and CDR2: SEHNR and FQNEAQ (reference sequence). CDR3 nucleotide sequence: TGTGCCAGCAGCCCCCTCCCCATGGGGGCGTACTCCTACAATGAGCAGTACTTC. Protein product: CASSPLPMGAYSYNEQYF.

The chain carries TRBV15 and TRBJ2-5; D is ambiguous. The CDR3 is 12 residues long. The germline V and J ends were trimmed by 5 bases and 5 bases, with 9 bases remaining between them. The germline gives CDR1 LNHNV, CDR2 YYDKDF (reference sequence). The CDR3 spells CATSRRLETQYF. The CDR3 DNA reads TGTGCCACCAGCCGAAGGCTGGAGACCCAGTACTTC.

This rearrangement joins TRBV29-1 to TRBJ2-5; TRBD2 matches 8 bases. CDR1 is SQVTM, CDR2 ANQGSEA, per germline. The CDR3 extends over 16 amino acids. Trimming at V came to 4 bases and at J to 1 base, leaving 11 bases not matched to a gene. CDR3 in DNA: TGCAGCGTTGCGGCTCGGAGCGGGGGACCCCAAGAGACCCAGTACTTC. Its protein product is CSVAARSGGPQETQYF. The full variable domain, in which reference TRBV29-1 and TRBJ2-5 provide the parts outside the CDR3, is SAVISQKPSRDICQRGTSLTIQCQVDSQVTMMFWYRQQPGQSLTLIATANQGSEATYESGFVIDKFPISRPNLTFSTLTVSNMSPEDSSIYLCSVAARSGGPQETQYFGPGTRLLVL.

This CDR3 reads CASSLVRGEGTYEQYF. In nucleotides, the CDR3 is TGTGCCAGCAGCTTAGTCCGGGGAGAGGGAACCTACGAGCAGTACTTC. This chain connects TRBV7-9 to TRBJ2-7; D perhaps matches TRBD2 (5 bases). Per germline, CDR1 SEHNR and CDR2 FQNEAQ (reference sequence). The ends were cut back, 1 base at V and 2 bases at J, with 15 bases in the middle. The CDR3 is 16 amino acids.

This chain connects TRBV10-3 to TRBJ1-4; D might be TRBD1 (5 bases). The CDR3 is 15 residues long. The germline V gene has CDR1 ENHRY and CDR2 SYGVKD. V was pared by 6 bases and J by 2 bases, with 13 bases between. The DNA for the CDR3 is TGTGCCATCAGCGGCGGGGGTTCGACTAATGAAAAACTGTTTTTT. This gives the protein CAISGGGSTNEKLFF.

This rearrangement joins TRBV12-3 or TRBV12-4 to TRBJ2-7; 12 bases agree with TRBD2. The CDR3 has 14 residues. The junction had 9 bases not matched to a gene; V was cut back by 8 bases and J by 7 bases. The CDR3 region has the DNA TGTGCCAGCGACCTAGCGGGGGGGCGGGATGAGCAGTACTTC. Translated: CASDLAGGRDEQYF.

This chain links TRBV2 with TRBJ1-2, with 8 nucleotides matching TRBD1. V gave up 5 bases and J gave up 7 bases; unmatched junction bases: 12. This CDR3 is 15 amino acids long. Germline loops: CDR1 SNHLY, CDR2 FYNNEI. The CDR3: CASSLTGGEIVGYTF. CDR3 DNA: TGTGCCAGCAGTTTAACAGGGGGGGAGATAGTTGGCTACACCTTC.

This clonotype was counted only a few times. The V gene is TRBV5-1, the J gene TRBJ1-5; D not certain. Germline V gene data show CDR1 as SGHRS and CDR2 as YFSETQ. The CDR3 loop spans 14 amino acids. V lost 1 base to trimming and J lost 6 bases, with 11 bases between them. Here the CDR3 reads CASSLMAGGQPQHF. The CDR3, as DNA: TGCGCCAGCAGCTTGATGGCAGGAGGTCAGCCCCAGCATTTT.

The chain is built from TRBV7-7 and TRBJ2-5; TRBD2 is a possible D gene (6 bases). V was pared by 5 bases and J by 5 bases, with 15 bases between. The CDR3 has 14 amino acids. Germline loops: CDR1 SSHAT, CDR2 FNYEAQ (reference sequence). CDR3 bases: TGTGCCAGCAGCCGCACTAGCATTGGGGAGACCCAGTACTTC. Translating gives CASSRTSIGETQYF.

The chain joins TRBV10-1 to TRBJ2-3, with 7 nucleotides matching TRBD1. J was trimmed by 2 bases and V by 6 bases; bases with no gene match: 8. Germline V gives CDR1 WNHNN, CDR2 SYGVQD (reference sequence). This CDR3 contains 15 residues. As DNA, the CDR3 is TGCGCCAGCAGCCTGACAGGGATTGCCACAGATACGCAGTATTTT. It encodes CASSLTGIATDTQYF.

J is TRBJ1-2 and V is TRBV28; no reliable D call. The CDR3 covers 14 residues. Germline CDR1 reads MDHEN; CDR2 reads SYDVKM. Trimming left V 2 bases short and J 3 bases short, with 10 bases between. CDR3 amino acids: CASSLLRTDYGYTF. CDR3 sequence (DNA): TGTGCCAGCAGTTTACTTCGGACGGACTATGGCTACACCTTC.

Concerning this clonotype itself: Being one base from a much bigger clone, this may be a read error. The gene calls are TRBV3-1 and TRBJ1-6; TRBD1 is a possible D gene (6 bases). Per the germline V gene, CDR1 is LGHDT and CDR2 is YNNKEL (reference sequence). CDR3 size: 14 residues. This CDR3 reads CAGSQGSGDSPLHF. Here the CDR3 DNA reads TGTGCCGGCAGCCAAGGATCAGGGGATTCACCCCTCCACTTT.

The V call is TRBV10-3, the J call TRBJ2-7, with 8 bases aligning to TRBD2. CDR3 length: 15 amino acids. V gave up 6 bases and J gave up 3 bases; unmatched junction bases: 10. Germline V CDR1 and CDR2: ENHRY, SYGVKD. The CDR3 nucleotides read TGTGCCATCAGAGCAAGCGGGGGCCAACTCTACGAGCAGTACTTC. Translation: CAIRASGGQLYEQYF.

This sequence joins TRBV27 and TRBJ2-4, with unresolved D. The J call may be mistaken, given a closer DNA end match to TRBJ2-7. In germline, CDR1 is MNHEY, CDR2 SMNVEV (reference sequence). This CDR3 spans 12 amino acids. The CDR3 reads CARGSRPYEQYF. CDR3 in DNA: TGTGCCCGTGGCAGTAGACCCTACGAGCAGTACTTC.

The chain employs TRBV12-3 or TRBV12-4 and TRBJ2-6, with 9 bases lining up with TRBD1. The CDR3 is made up of 18 amino acids. V dropped 2 bases and J dropped 0; count of bases not matched to a gene: 5. CDR3 sequence reads: CASSLRDRVSSGANVLTF. The CDR3 DNA sequence: TGTGCCAGCAGTTTACGGGACAGGGTGAGCTCTGGGGCCAACGTCCTGACTTTC.

The J gene is TRBJ2-5, the V gene TRBV7-2, with 11 bases aligning to TRBD2. Germline CDR1 and CDR2: SGHTA and FQGNSA. J lost 4 bases, V lost 5 bases, and 9 bases had no gene match. The CDR3 is 16 amino acids. As DNA, the CDR3 is TGTGCCAGCAGCCCTTCTAGCGGGGGGCATCGAGAGACCCAGTACTTC. As protein: CASSPSSGGHRETQYF.

The chain links TRBV5-1 to TRBJ1-6, with D maybe TRBD1 (6 bases). Trimming left V 4 bases short and J 6 bases short, with 14 bases between. The germline gives CDR1 SGHRS, CDR2 YFSETQ. This CDR3 is 15 amino acids long. The CDR3 nucleotides are TGCGCCAGCAGCCCGGACGGACAGAGTAATTCACCCCTCCACTTT. Translated, it gives CASSPDGQSNSPLHF.

The sample holds many counts of this clonotype. The rearrangement uses TRBV11-2 and TRBJ2-6; D remains ambiguous. This CDR3 has 15 residues. Trimming removed 2 bases from V and 2 bases from J, with 7 bases in between. CDR1 is SGHAT, CDR2 FQNNGV, per germline. CDR3 in amino acids: CASSLRGAGANVLTF. The CDR3 bases are TGTGCCAGCAGCTTACGTGGGGCTGGGGCCAACGTCCTGACTTTC.

The chain is built from TRBV5-1 and TRBJ2-7, with TRBD1 as a possible D gene (6 bases). The ends were cut back, 2 bases at V and 2 bases at J, with 11 bases in the middle. The V gene's germline CDR1 is SGHRS and CDR2 YFSETQ. The CDR3 consists of 14 residues. The CDR3 spells CASSLTGIAYEQYF. The CDR3 DNA reads TGCGCCAGCAGCTTAACAGGGATTGCCTACGAGCAGTACTTC.

The rearrangement joins TRBV3-1 to TRBJ2-5, with D possibly called TRBD1 or TRBD2 (5 bases each). Germline CDR1 LGHDT, CDR2 YNNKEL (reference sequence). This CDR3 contains 14 residues. V gave up 0 bases and J gave up 7 bases, with 12 bases separating them. The DNA of the CDR3 is TGTGCCAGCAGCCAAGACAGGGCAGGAGGGACCCAGTACTTC. It yields the protein CASSQDRAGGTQYF.

The chain combines TRBV7-9 with TRBJ2-1; a possible D gene is TRBD2 (6 bases). CDR1 and CDR2 from the germline V gene are SEHNR and FQNEAQ (reference sequence). V was pared by 5 bases and J by 4 bases, with 21 bases between. There are 17 residues in the CDR3. In DNA form, the CDR3 reads TGTGCCAGCAGCCGCACCGGAGCACTAGCTGAATACAATGAGCAGTTCTTC. Amino acid sequence: CASSRTGALAEYNEQFF.

J is TRBJ2-4 and V is TRBV10-3; D gene ambiguous. Gene TRBJ2-7 matches the end of the DNA better, so the J call may be wrong. This CDR3 is 13 amino acids long. Looked up from germline, CDR1 is ENHRY and CDR2 is SYGVKD. The CDR3 DNA sequence: TGTGCCATCAGTGAGTCGAGTGTCGGCGAGCAGTACTTC. This gives the protein CAISESSVGEQYF.

This sequence joins TRBV7-9 and TRBJ2-3; D is perhaps TRBD1 or TRBD2 (5 bases each). The CDR3 runs to 14 residues. Trimming left V 5 bases short and J 1 base short, with 10 bases between. The V gene's germline CDR1 is SEHNR and CDR2 FQNEAQ (reference sequence). Here the CDR3 DNA reads TGTGCCAGCAGCCAGAAGGGACGCACAGATACGCAGTATTTT. Translated: CASSQKGRTDTQYF.

The chain employs TRBV5-5 and TRBJ2-5; 8 nucleotides agree with TRBD2. The CDR3 extends over 16 amino acids. Germline V lookup: CDR1 SGHKS, CDR2 YYEKEE (reference sequence). The J segment lost 5 bases and the V segment lost 1 base, leaving 10 bases of the junction unmatched. CDR3 amino acids: CASSLSHPTGGETQYF. DNA of the CDR3: TGTGCCAGCAGCTTGTCCCACCCAACGGGGGGGGAGACCCAGTACTTC.

The genes are TRBV20-1 and TRBJ2-3; 10 nucleotides align to TRBD2. Germline trimming cut 6 bases from V and 7 bases from J; bases unmatched to any gene: 10. Germline CDR1 reads DFQATT; CDR2 reads SNEGSKA (reference sequence). The CDR3 is 14 amino acids. CDR3 loop: CSATPASGGYTQYF. The CDR3 DNA follows: TGCAGTGCGACCCCGGCTAGCGGGGGTTATACGCAGTATTTT.

The V and J genes are TRBV27 and TRBJ2-7, with D maybe TRBD1 (6 bases). Germline V CDR1 and CDR2: MNHEY, SMNVEV (reference sequence). The CDR3 has 15 residues. V lost 5 bases and J lost 2, with 16 bases in between. In nucleotides, the CDR3 is TGTGCCAGCAGTGCCCAGGGACACCCTGCCTACGAGCAGTACTTC. This gives the protein CASSAQGHPAYEQYF.